Listed here are 9 T cell receptor beta chains from one sample, sequenced in a study of T cells in Graves' hyperthyroidism and ophthalmopathy. Researchers took RNA transcripts and amplified the TCR beta CDR3 regions from them. TCR CDR3 underwent first-round RT-PCR with the HTBI primer set. TCRdb fed the multiplex PCR reads into MiXCR, producing one record per CDR3 protein. The repertoire holds about 560,000 distinct CDR3 sequences, with roughly a sixth as singletons. Input material: blood. The receptors stem from a woman in her late teens or twenties with Graves' hyperthyroidism.

This sequence joins TRBV6-1 and TRBJ2-7; 10 bases are a match to TRBD2. J was trimmed by 4 bases and V by 5 bases; bases with no gene match: 5. CDR3 length: 14 residues. CDR1 is MNHNS, CDR2 SASEGT, per germline. The CDR3 DNA reads as TGTGCCAGCAGTCGAGCGGGGGGGCCGTACGAGCAGTACTTC. This translates into CASSRAGGPYEQYF.

The sample holds many counts of this clonotype. The CDR3: CASSPRGVRGDYNEQFF. CDR3 in DNA: TGTGCCAGCAGCCCTCGGGGGGTGCGGGGGGACTACAATGAGCAGTTCTTC. This sequence joins TRBV7-2 and TRBJ2-1; 8 nucleotides agree with TRBD2. The CDR3 contains 17 residues. Trimming removed 5 bases from V and 3 bases from J; junction bases left unmatched: 12. CDR1 and CDR2 from the germline V gene are SGHTA and FQGNSA.

To note about this clonotype: This may be a read error: a much more frequent sequence differs by one nucleotide. This rearrangement joins TRBV20-1 to TRBJ1-5; 7 bases line up with TRBD1. CDR1 DFQATT and CDR2 SNEGSKA come from the germline V gene (reference sequence). This CDR3 contains 15 residues. The DNA of the CDR3 is TGCAGTGCTAGAGATCGGAGGGGGGGGGGACAGCCCCGGCATTTT. Its translation is CSARDRRGGGQPRHF.

Concerning this clonotype: A much larger clone is a single base away; this may be a read error. The chain uses TRBV20-1 and TRBJ2-3, with 10 nucleotides matching TRBD2. Germline V CDR1 and CDR2: DFQATT, SNEGSKA (reference sequence). The CDR3 loop spans 15 amino acids. The CDR3 here is CSAREGLADTDTQCF. The CDR3 DNA reads as TGCAGTGCTAGAGAAGGACTAGCGGACACAGATACGCAGTGTTTT.

This clonotype was found many times. The chain links TRBV11-3 to TRBJ2-5, with D unclear. V shed 2 bases and J shed 5 bases, with 12 bases lying between them. CDR1 and CDR2 (germline): SGHNT, YENEEA. This CDR3 comprises 14 residues. The CDR3 DNA is TGTGCCAGCAGCTTATCGGGTGGGATGGAGACCCAGTACTTC. Translation: CASSLSGGMETQYF. Filled out from reference TRBV11-3 and TRBJ2-5, the complete variable domain reads EAGVVQSPRYKIIEKKQPVAFWCNPISGHNTLYWYLQNLGQGPELLIRYENEEAVDDSQLPKDRFSAERLKGVDSTLKIQPAELGDSAVYLCASSLSGGMETQYFGPGTRLLVL.

In this sample, this clonotype turned up a few times. This CDR3 reads CASSEGTSGSYNEQFF. CDR3 in DNA: TGCGCCAGCAGTGAAGGGACTAGCGGCTCCTACAATGAGCAGTTCTTC. The genes are TRBV10-1 and TRBJ2-1; 11 bases are shared with TRBD2. The CDR3 extends over 16 amino acids. J was trimmed by 0 bases and V by 3 bases; bases with no gene match: 1. Germline CDR1 and CDR2: WNHNN and SYGVQD (reference sequence).

The table lists this clonotype with a few counts. This chain connects TRBV28 to TRBJ2-7, with 10 bases lining up with TRBD1. The CDR3 is made up of 16 amino acids. Germline trimming cut 6 bases from V and 3 bases from J; bases unmatched to any gene: 11. Germline lookup yields CDR1 MDHEN and CDR2 SYDVKM. This CDR3 is CASSPPSGTGDYEQYF. The DNA for the CDR3 is TGTGCCAGCAGCCCCCCTTCCGGGACAGGGGACTACGAGCAGTACTTC.

About this clonotype itself: It may be a read error: a sequence one base away is much more abundant. V gene TRBV6-4 combines with J gene TRBJ1-1; no reliable D call. V lost 5 bases and J lost 4, with 17 bases in between. Looked up from germline, CDR1 is MRHNA and CDR2 is SNTAGT. The CDR3 sequence is 15 residues long. CDR3 coding DNA: TGTGCCAGCAGTCACATGGGATCTGGTTCCACTGAAGCTTTCTTT. Translated: CASSHMGSGSTEAFF.

The genes are TRBV3-1 and TRBJ2-1; D is possibly TRBD1 (6 bases). Germline-derived CDR1 and CDR2 are LGHDT and YNNKEL (reference sequence). Trimming left V 6 bases short and J 1 base short, with 13 bases between. CDR3 length equals 15 residues. In DNA form, the CDR3 reads TGTGCCAGCAGACCAGGGGCTTTGTCCTACAATGAGCAGTTCTTC. It encodes CASRPGALSYNEQFF.